This record concerns one T cell receptor beta chain sequence. Here immunoSEQ multiplex PCR was the method, and the copy in TCRdb shows in-frame clones only, minus some. This sample has 30,000 to 35,000 clones, with around 87% found just once. Blood specimens came from baseline, cycle 4 day 1, and cycle 7 day 1. The length of the CDR3 is 12 residues. Germline V gene data show CDR1 as SGHNT and CDR2 as YYREEE (reference sequence). The ends were cut back, 0 bases at V and 6 bases at J, with 4 bases in the middle. The data were obtained in a study of OX40 agonist ivuxolimab in advanced cancers. The origin of this receptor is an adult with an advanced solid tumor such as melanoma, head and neck, liver or kidney cancer. Specimen: CD4+ or CD8+ T cells sorted from blood, collected in a trial of the OX40 agonist ivuxolimab. The gene calls are TRBV5-4 and TRBJ1-5; no firm D call. DNA for the CDR3: TGTGCCAGCAGCTTGGACAGTCAGCCCCAGCATTTT. It is translated as CASSLDSQPQHF.